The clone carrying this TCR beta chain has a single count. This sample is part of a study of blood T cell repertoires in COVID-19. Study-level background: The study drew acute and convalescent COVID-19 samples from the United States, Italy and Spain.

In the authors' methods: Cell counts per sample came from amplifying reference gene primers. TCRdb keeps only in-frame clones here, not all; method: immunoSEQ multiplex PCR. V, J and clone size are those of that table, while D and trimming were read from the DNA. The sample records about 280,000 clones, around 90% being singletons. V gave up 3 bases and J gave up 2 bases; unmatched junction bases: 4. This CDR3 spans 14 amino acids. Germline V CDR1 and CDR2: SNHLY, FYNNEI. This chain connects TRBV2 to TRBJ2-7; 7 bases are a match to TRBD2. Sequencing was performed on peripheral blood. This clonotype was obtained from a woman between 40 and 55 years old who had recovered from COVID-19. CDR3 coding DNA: TGTGCCAGCAGTGACAGCGGGGTAGCCTACGAGCAGTACTTC. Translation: CASSDSGVAYEQYF. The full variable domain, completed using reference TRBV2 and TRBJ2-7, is EPEVTQTPSHQVTQMGQEVILRCVPISNHLYFYWYRQILGQKVEFLVSFYNNEISEKSEIFDDQFSVERPDGSNFTLKIRSTKLEDSAMYFCASSDSGVAYEQYFGPGTRLTVT.